These 10 T cell receptor beta chains share one sample of origin, sequenced in a study of cytomegalovirus exposure and HLA in healthy donors. Primers: 60 Vbeta forward and 13 Jbeta reverse. This table comes from immunoSEQ multiplex PCR, and its TCRdb copy is limited to in-frame clones, with some not included. The sample contains 130,000 or so clones, 8.9% of which appear only once. The source material was PBMCs. Receptors were obtained from a middle-aged woman in good health and CMV-seropositive.

This clone was counted a few times. The chain combines TRBV18 with TRBJ2-5; 9 nucleotides align to TRBD2. V dropped 3 bases and J dropped 0; count of bases not matched to a gene: 2. Per the germline V gene, CDR1 is KGHSH and CDR2 is LQKENI. The CDR3 covers 15 residues. The CDR3 sequence is CASSPGLAHQETQYF. In DNA form, the CDR3 reads TGTGCCAGCTCACCCGGACTAGCGCACCAAGAGACCCAGTACTTC.

This rearrangement joins TRBV4-1 to TRBJ1-5; 9 nucleotides agree with TRBD1. CDR3 length: 17 amino acids. Germline V CDR1 and CDR2: MGHRA, YSYEKL. The V gene end was trimmed by 1 base and the J gene end by 1 base; junction bases not matched to a gene: 5. This CDR3 reads CASSQGQGGFSNQPQHF. For the CDR3, the DNA is TGCGCCAGCAGCCAAGGACAGGGGGGGTTCAGCAATCAGCCCCAGCATTTT.

This clone appeared a few times. This chain uses TRBV5-1 with TRBJ2-7; D perhaps matches TRBD1 (5 bases). CDR1 is SGHRS and CDR2 is YFSETQ in the germline V gene. V lost 0 bases, J lost 2 bases, and 9 bases lay in between. The CDR3 has 14 amino acids. CDR3 residues: CASSLVQGTYEQYF. In nucleotides, the CDR3 is TGCGCCAGCAGCTTGGTTCAGGGAACCTACGAGCAGTACTTC.

This clone was recorded a few times. CDR3 nucleotides: TGCGCCAGCGGAGGGGACAGTGGAGAACCCGGGGAGCTGTTTTTT. It codes for CASGGDSGEPGELFF. This chain connects TRBV10-2 to TRBJ2-2, with a possible D match to TRBD1 (7 bases). The ends were cut back, 8 bases at V and 6 bases at J, with 19 bases in the middle. This CDR3 comprises 15 residues. Germline V gene data show CDR1 as WSHSY and CDR2 as SAAADI.

The chain is built from TRBV9 and TRBJ2-1, with D possibly matching TRBD1 (7 bases). The CDR3 runs 16 residues. CDR1 is SGDLS and CDR2 is YYNGEE in the germline V gene. Trimming cost V 3 bases and J 8 bases, with 21 bases left between them. In DNA form, the CDR3 reads TGTGCCAGCAGCGCAGGGGGACGGAGGGGTAGCGATGAGCAGTTCTTC. This translates into CASSAGGRRGSDEQFF.

This clone was observed a few times. This chain joins TRBV27 and TRBJ2-3; TRBD2 matches at 11 bases. CDR3 length: 18 amino acids. After removal of 2 bases from V and 1 base from J, the junction contained 8 bases not matched to a gene. Germline V gene lookup returns CDR1 MNHEY and CDR2 SMNVEV (reference sequence). CDR3: CASSLALAGGRGTDTQYF. Written as DNA, the CDR3 is TGTGCCAGCAGTTTAGCTCTAGCGGGGGGAAGAGGCACAGATACGCAGTATTTT.

This clone was seen a few times. The chain couples TRBV4-2 to TRBJ1-5; D is unresolved. V lost 1 base, J lost 3 bases, and 10 bases lay in between. The CDR3 consists of 15 residues. Germline CDR1 LGHNA, CDR2 YNFKEQ. The CDR3 region has the DNA TGTGCCAGCAGCCAAGGGCAGACACTCAATCAGCCCCAGCATTTT. Its translation: CASSQGQTLNQPQHF.

This clone turned up a few times. The chain joins TRBV6-5 to TRBJ1-1, with 8 nucleotides matching TRBD1. In germline, CDR1 is MNHEY, CDR2 SVGAGI. With V trimmed by 6 bases and J by 7 bases, 7 bases remained unmatched. The CDR3 length is 13 residues. CDR3 in DNA: TGTGCCAGCAGCCCATCACAGGGGGTTGAAGCTTTCTTT. Amino acid sequence: CASSPSQGVEAFF.

This clone was detected only a few times. This chain uses TRBV7-3 with TRBJ2-2; D remains unclear. The length of the CDR3 is 12 residues. The V gene lost 1 base and the J gene lost 8 bases, with 5 bases spanning the gap. Germline CDR1 and CDR2: SGHTA and FQGTGA. CDR3: CASSLNRGELFF. In nucleotides, the CDR3 is TGTGCCAGCAGCTTAAATAGAGGGGAGCTGTTTTTT.

V gene TRBV19 combines with J gene TRBJ1-1; maybe TRBD1 (6 bases). In germline, CDR1 is LNHDA, CDR2 SQIVND (reference sequence). The CDR3 consists of 14 residues. The V end was cut by 6 bases, the J end by 4 bases, with 15 bases between. This CDR3 reads CASREDREGTEAFF. The CDR3 DNA reads as TGTGCCAGTAGGGAGGACAGAGAGGGCACTGAAGCTTTCTTT.